The sequence of this TCR beta chain was determined in a study of blood T cell repertoires in COVID-19. Germline CDR1 reads GTSNPN; CDR2 reads SVGIG (reference sequence). CDR3 length: 14 residues. V gave up 1 base and J gave up 2 bases, with 9 bases separating them. Assay used: immunoSEQ multiplex PCR; TCRdb lists only in-frame clones, some missing. The table lists about 200,000 clones, around 80% of them singletons. The TCR originated in a man aged 40-49 years who had recovered from COVID-19. Sequencing input: PBMCs or T cells enriched from blood (not recorded which). The rearrangement joins TRBV30 to TRBJ2-1; D might be TRBD2 (5 bases). CDR3 protein: CAWSDPGTYNEQFF. The CDR3 DNA reads TGTGCCTGGAGTGACCCGGGAACCTACAATGAGCAGTTCTTC. The full variable domain, its missing parts supplied by reference TRBV30 and TRBJ2-1, is SQTIHQWPATLVQPVGSPLSLECTVEGTSNPNLYWYRQAAGRGLQLLFYSVGIGQISSEVPQNLSASRPQDRQFILSSKKLLLSDSGFYLCAWSDPGTYNEQFFGPGTRLTVL.